These 6 T cell receptor beta chains originate from one sample sequenced in a study of technical replicates of blood from a handful of donors. Clones were sequenced by immunoSEQ multiplex PCR, and TCRdb holds only the in-frame ones, with some missing. The data show some 71,000 clones, with nearly 98% seen just once and around 0.22% held by the top ten. Sequenced: T cells isolated from PBMCs. These receptors came from a human donor in good health.

With respect to this clone: Additional DNA sequences in this sample encode the identical CDR3. The chain recombines TRBV5-4 with TRBJ1-1, with a weak D call TRBD1 (6 bases). Germline V gene sequence: CDR1 SGHNT, CDR2 YYREEE (reference sequence). The CDR3 sequence is 14 residues long. Trimming took 0 bases from V and 4 from J, leaving 10 bases between them. The CDR3 loop is CASSLAGVGTEAFF. The CDR3 DNA reads TGTGCCAGCAGCTTGGCAGGGGTCGGCACTGAAGCTTTCTTT.

The gene calls are TRBV7-9 and TRBJ2-2, with TRBD2 matching 8 bases. Germline CDR1 SEHNR, CDR2 FQNEAQ (reference sequence). The CDR3 is 15 amino acids. V dropped 6 bases and J dropped 2; count of bases not matched to a gene: 5. DNA of the CDR3: TGTGCCAGCAGTCTTAGCGGGACCAACACCGGGGAGCTGTTTTTT. The encoded protein is CASSLSGTNTGELFF.

The chain joins TRBV9 to TRBJ2-3; D is ambiguous. Germline CDR1 and CDR2: SGDLS and YYNGEE. The CDR3 has 12 amino acids. Trimming cost V 4 bases and J 11 bases, with 14 bases left between them. This chain's CDR3 is CASSSVGDRQYF. The CDR3 coding sequence is TGTGCCAGCAGCTCCGTTGGAGACCGGCAGTATTTT.

The chain joins TRBV11-2 to TRBJ2-3, with 12 positions matching TRBD2. CDR1 and CDR2 from the germline V gene are SGHAT and FQNNGV. The ends lost 0 bases at V and 1 base at J; junction bases unmatched: 8. The CDR3 length is 19 residues. CDR3: CASSLDRLAGGQGTDTQYF. The DNA of the CDR3 is TGTGCCAGCAGCTTAGATAGGCTAGCGGGGGGGCAGGGCACAGATACGCAGTATTTT. The full variable domain, rest sourced from reference TRBV11-2 and TRBJ2-3, is EAGVAQSPRYKIIEKRQSVAFWCNPISGHATLYWYQQILGQGPKLLIQFQNNGVVDDSQLPKDRFSAERLKGVDSTLKIQPAKLEDSAVYLCASSLDRLAGGQGTDTQYFGPGTRLTVL.

The CDR3 DNA follows: TGCGCCAGCAGTCTTACAGGGGGGAACACTGAAGCTTTCTTT. Its translation is CASSLTGGNTEAFF. The chain couples TRBV10-2 to TRBJ1-1, with 8 bases matching TRBD1. The V gene end was trimmed by 5 bases and the J gene end by 1 base; junction bases not matched to a gene: 3. Germline loops: CDR1 WSHSY, CDR2 SAAADI. This CDR3 has 14 residues.

The genes are TRBV9 and TRBJ2-7; D perhaps matches TRBD1 (5 bases). Trimming removed 0 bases from V and 3 bases from J, with 13 bases in between. CDR1 is SGDLS and CDR2 is YYNGEE in the germline V gene. The CDR3 contains 15 residues. CDR3 nucleotides: TGTGCCAGCAGCGTAGCTGCAGGGTTGATCTACGAGCAGTACTTC. Amino acid sequence: CASSVAAGLIYEQYF.